This T cell receptor beta chain was retrieved from a study of identical twins (dated by TCRdb to about 2016). Background for the entire study: To test whether fetal clonotypes persist, the study used deep sequencing on TCR alpha and beta repertoires from monozygotic twins, unrelated adults of various ages, and cord blood. To rule out contamination, the twin experiments were replicated at different times with different library preparation protocols. Paper-wide results and their limitations: Recombination models systematically underestimated out-of-frame TCR alpha sharing in monozygotic twins but agreed with sharing between unrelated individuals. Abundant cord blood beta clonotypes carried fewer insertions; young adult naive repertoires showed a weaker similar trend, while memory repertoires showed none. Out-of-frame TCR alpha sequences shared between twins showed an excess of low generation-probability sequences compared with coincidental sharing between unrelated individuals. Because the same donors could not be followed over many years, the conclusions depended on cross-sectional statistical analysis. Zero-insertion analyses could be partly confounded by invariant T cells such as MAIT and iNKT, though diverse VJ usage argued against such confounding for most clonotypes. In beta out-of-frame sequences, excess twin sharing was weaker, because having fewer shared sequences lowered the signal-to-noise ratio.

The library was generated by 5' RACE. Sequencing was carried out with an Illumina HiSeq 2000. A universal primer binding site was added through template switching, and the final cDNA carried a unique molecular identifier so that TCR cDNA molecules could be counted accurately. Specific primers in the conserved constant-segment region were used to synthesize first-strand cDNA for TCR alpha and beta chains. To control for contamination, each cDNA library was double barcoded with a SMART-Mk sample barcode plus Illumina barcodes. Two successive PCR steps introduced TruSeq adapter sequences along with Illumina sample barcodes. Sequencing of the TCR alpha and beta cDNA libraries was done on the Illumina HiSeq platform using custom primers. The authors' analysis ran thus. Raw reads were processed with MiGEC to extract unique molecular identifiers, and MiXCR was used to determine CDR3 positions. Recombination models were inferred per individual with the repgenHMM and IGoR tools using an EM algorithm. The analysis of shared clonotypes was done with the tcR package in R, with sharing normalized by the product of cloneset sizes. To study raw recombination without the effects of thymic and clonal selection, out-of-frame nonproductive sequences were analyzed. The public reads were reprocessed in TCRdb via fastp at Q25 and MiXCR, keeping in-frame beta chains. Each entry merges the rows of one CDR3 protein and shows their most common DNA and genes. The V and J calls were determined by TCRdb, not by the authors. The sample data list roughly 470,000 distinct CDR3 sequences, and around 15% of these were observed just once. The top ten hold approximately 0.98% of the sample.

Inclusive of the bounding cysteine and phenylalanine, the CDR3 is 14 residues long. Only the CDR3 region is kept as DNA, spanning 42 bases read in frame from base 1. At the junction V is shortened by 7 bases and J by 7 bases; bases outside the gene matches: 11. CDR1 MNHNS and CDR2 SASEGT were looked up in the germline V gene. On this clonotype: Its antigen remains undetermined. The input lacks base qualities; no much larger clone sits a single base away.

Only healthy Caucasian donors were included. Three pairs of female monozygotic twins, all aged roughly 18 to 30 years, made up the twin cohort. Positive isolation kits from Invitrogen were used to isolate the CD4+ and CD8+ T cell populations. The sample was also reused in another study, on yellow fever vaccine responses in identical twins. As that second paper reports: The T cell response to vaccination in identical twins was reported by the authors to appear partly convergent and partly personalized. In the study, vaccine-responding T cell clones were precisely tracked in identical twins.

The chain links TRBV6-1 with TRBJ1-2; the central 8 bases match TRBD1. The sample taken for sequencing was CD4+ T cells sorted from blood. This clonotype originated in a woman aged 18-29 years in good health. In nucleotide form, the sequence is TGTGCCAGCAATACCGGACAGGGTGAAACTGGCTACACCTTC. Protein translation: CASNTGQGETGYTF.